Following are 8 T cell receptor beta chains from one sample sequenced in a study of human T cells and chemical hapten exposure. From the RACE reads, TCRdb called clonotypes with MiXCR, one entry per CDR3 protein. The sample includes tens of thousands of distinct CDR3 sequences, around a tenth of them seen just once. Time point denoted: patch test 2, 6 weeks after DPC sensitization. Described treatment: therapeutic diphenylcyclopropenone sensitization with weekly scalp DPC. This sample comprised whole blood, obtained in connection with sensitization to the hapten diphenylcyclopropenone (DPC). These receptors were collected from a woman aged 45 to 65 with alopecia areata. Some clones in this sample may be carry-over from other donors' samples.

The V call is TRBV2, the J call TRBJ1-1; D may be TRBD1 (6 bases). Per germline, CDR1 SNHLY and CDR2 FYNNEI. This CDR3 has 12 amino acids. Deletions cut 8 bases from V and 7 bases from J, with 14 bases between. The CDR3 nucleotides are TGTGCCAGCCGGAAGGGGGACATTGAAGCTTTCTTT. Translated: CASRKGDIEAFF.

This clonotype was seen a handful of times. The V call is TRBV29-1, the J call TRBJ1-2; D remains unclear. The germline CDR1 and CDR2 sequences are SQVTM and ANQGSEA. The CDR3 has 11 residues. Trimming shortened V by 6 bases and J by 7 bases, and 12 bases separated the two germline ends. For the CDR3, the DNA is TGCAGCGTGGATAAAGGCGGTGGCTACACCTTC. It specifies CSVDKGGGYTF.

V usage is TRBV7-9 and J usage is TRBJ2-1; 9 bases map to TRBD2. The germline CDR1 and CDR2 sequences are SEHNR and FQNEAQ (reference sequence). CDR3 length: 22 residues. V shed 4 bases and J 6 bases; nucleotides not matched to a gene: 28. The CDR3 spells CASSWILRTDSSRLAAINEQFF. DNA for the CDR3: TGTGCCAGCAGCTGGATCTTAAGGACAGACTCATCGAGACTAGCGGCAATCAATGAGCAGTTCTTC.

The table lists this clonotype with many counts. The genes are TRBV15 and TRBJ2-3; D unresolved. The V end lost 0 bases, the J end lost 4 bases, and 8 bases lay between the germline ends. The CDR3 totals 14 residues. Germline V lookup: CDR1 LNHNV, CDR2 YYDKDF (reference sequence). CDR3 DNA sequence: TGTGCCACCAGCAGAGATATAAGTGCAGATACGCAGTATTTT. Translating it yields CATSRDISADTQYF. The full variable domain, with the rest looked up from reference TRBV15 and TRBJ2-3, is DAMVIQNPRYQVTQFGKPVTLSCSQTLNHNVMYWYQQKSSQAPKLLFHYYDKDFNNEADTPDNFQSRRPNTSFCFLDIRSPGLGDTAMYLCATSRDISADTQYFGPGTRLTVL.

V and J are TRBV9 and TRBJ1-6; 7 bases are shared with TRBD1. From germline, CDR1 is SGDLS and CDR2 YYNGEE. V was pared by 4 bases and J by 0 bases, with 4 bases of the junction left unmatched. This CDR3 is built from 16 residues. Here the CDR3 reads CASSRTGVSYNSPLHF. The CDR3 nucleotides read TGTGCCAGCAGCCGGACAGGAGTCTCCTATAATTCACCCCTCCACTTT.

This clonotype came up many times. This chain joins TRBV14 and TRBJ1-1; possible D gene TRBD1, 5 bases. Germline V gene data show CDR1 as SGHDN and CDR2 as FVKESK. V was shortened by 2 bases and J by 2 bases, with 6 bases between the two germline ends. The CDR3 has 13 residues. CDR3 loop: CASSQTGNTEAFF. The CDR3 DNA reads TGTGCCAGCAGCCAAACAGGAAACACTGAAGCTTTCTTT. Full variable domain (remainder filled in from reference TRBV14 and TRBJ1-1): EAGVTQFPSHSVIEKGQTVTLRCDPISGHDNLYWYRRVMGKEIKFLLHFVKESKQDESGMPNNRFLAERTGGTYSTLKVQPAELEDSGVYFCASSQTGNTEAFFGQGTRLTVV.

The sample holds many counts of this clonotype. This sequence joins TRBV6-1 and TRBJ2-1, with D possibly TRBD1 on 6 matching bases. CDR1 is MNHNS and CDR2 is SASEGT in the germline V gene. CDR3 size: 15 residues. Trimming stripped 8 bases from V and 7 bases from J, with 21 bases between. The CDR3 spells CASGQWDNPRNEQFF. The CDR3 DNA follows: TGTGCCAGCGGTCAGTGGGACAACCCAAGGAATGAGCAGTTCTTC.

This clonotype was seen repeatedly, ten times or more. The chain joins TRBV18 to TRBJ2-3; TRBD2 agrees at 12 bases. The CDR3 spans 18 residues. CDR1 KGHSH and CDR2 LQKENI come from the germline V gene. V dropped 6 bases and J dropped 6; count of bases not matched to a gene: 16. CDR3 residues: CASSGSDWTSGDQDTQYF. The CDR3 nucleotides read TGTGCCAGCTCGGGTAGCGACTGGACTAGCGGGGATCAGGATACGCAGTATTTT.